The TCR beta chain described here comes from a study of TIL therapy for anti-PD-1-resistant metastatic lung cancer. Trimming cost V 5 bases and J 2 bases, with 12 bases left between them. CDR1 is LNHDA, CDR2 SQIVND, per germline (reference sequence). The CDR3 is made up of 14 amino acids. Time point noted: pre-treatment sample, taken before nivolumab and TIL therapy. The libraries were made with immunoSEQ v3. Sequencing used immunoSEQ multiplex PCR; TCRdb keeps in-frame clones, though not all of them. Of 14,000 to 15,000 clones in the sample, about 83% were seen once. This receptor was taken from a person aged 25-85 years with non-small cell lung cancer. This specimen consisted of blood, obtained at baseline. The J gene is TRBJ1-2, the V gene TRBV19; unclear D gene. Written as DNA, the CDR3 is TGTGCCAGTAGTGAAAGATATCCCAACTATGGCTACACCTTC. It codes for CASSERYPNYGYTF. Together with reference TRBV19 and TRBJ1-2, the CDR3 gives the full variable domain: DGGITQSPKYLFRKEGQNVTLSCEQNLNHDAMYWYRQDPGQGLRLIYYSQIVNDFQKGDIAEGYSVSREKKESFPLTVTSAQKNPTAFYLCASSERYPNYGYTFGSGTRLTVV.